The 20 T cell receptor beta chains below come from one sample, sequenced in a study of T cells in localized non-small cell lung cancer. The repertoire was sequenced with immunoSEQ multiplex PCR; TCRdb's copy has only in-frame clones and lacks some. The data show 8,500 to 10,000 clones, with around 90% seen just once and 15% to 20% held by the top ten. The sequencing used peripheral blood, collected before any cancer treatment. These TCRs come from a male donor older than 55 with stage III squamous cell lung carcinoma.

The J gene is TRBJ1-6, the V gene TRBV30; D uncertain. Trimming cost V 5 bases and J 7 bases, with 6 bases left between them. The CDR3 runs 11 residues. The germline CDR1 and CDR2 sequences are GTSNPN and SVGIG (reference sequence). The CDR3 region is CAWDLNSPLHF. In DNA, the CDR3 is TGTGCCTGGGACTTAAATTCACCCCTCCACTTT. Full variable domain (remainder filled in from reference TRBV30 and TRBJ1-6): SQTIHQWPATLVQPVGSPLSLECTVEGTSNPNLYWYRQAAGRGLQLLFYSVGIGQISSEVPQNLSASRPQDRQFILSSKKLLLSDSGFYLCAWDLNSPLHFGNGTRLTVT.

The CDR3: CASSQDKWEDRGHNTEAFF. DNA of the CDR3: TGCGCCAGCAGCCAAGATAAATGGGAAGACAGGGGGCATAACACTGAAGCTTTCTTT. The V gene is TRBV4-1, the J gene TRBJ1-1; TRBD1 agrees at 10 bases. The CDR3 is 19 amino acids. V lost 0 bases and J lost 2; bases outside the gene matches: 12. CDR1 and CDR2 from the germline V gene are MGHRA and YSYEKL.

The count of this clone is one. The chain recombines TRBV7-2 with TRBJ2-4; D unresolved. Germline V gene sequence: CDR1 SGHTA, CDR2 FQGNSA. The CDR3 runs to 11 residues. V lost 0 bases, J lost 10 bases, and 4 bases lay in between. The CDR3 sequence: CASSLADIQYF. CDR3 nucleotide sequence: TGTGCCAGCAGCTTAGCGGATATTCAGTACTTC.

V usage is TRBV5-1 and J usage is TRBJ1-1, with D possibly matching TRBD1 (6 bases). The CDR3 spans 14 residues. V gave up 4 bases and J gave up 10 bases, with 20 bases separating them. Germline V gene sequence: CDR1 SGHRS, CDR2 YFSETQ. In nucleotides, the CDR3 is TGCGCCAGCAGCCCCACTACGGCGGGGGCTGCAGCTTTCTTT. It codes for CASSPTTAGAAAFF. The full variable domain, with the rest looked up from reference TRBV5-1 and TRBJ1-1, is KAGVTQTPRYLIKTRGQQVTLSCSPISGHRSVSWYQQTPGQGLQFLFEYFSETQRNKGNFPGRFSGRQFSNSRSEMNVSTLELGDSALYLCASSPTTAGAAAFFGQGTRLTVV.

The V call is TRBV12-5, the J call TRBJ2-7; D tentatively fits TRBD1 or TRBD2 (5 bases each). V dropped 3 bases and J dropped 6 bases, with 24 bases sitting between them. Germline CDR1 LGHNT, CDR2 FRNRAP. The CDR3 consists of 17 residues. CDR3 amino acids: CASGFRGLGAGVGEQYF. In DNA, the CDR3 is TGTGCTAGTGGTTTTCGGGGTCTTGGGGCAGGCGTCGGCGAGCAGTACTTC.

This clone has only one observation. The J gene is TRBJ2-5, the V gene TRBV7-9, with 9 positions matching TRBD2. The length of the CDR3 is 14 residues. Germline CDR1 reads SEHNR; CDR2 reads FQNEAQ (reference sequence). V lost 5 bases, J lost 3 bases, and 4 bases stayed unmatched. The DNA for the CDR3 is TGTGCCAGCAGCGGCGCTAGCGGGAAAGAGACCCAGTACTTC. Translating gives CASSGASGKETQYF.

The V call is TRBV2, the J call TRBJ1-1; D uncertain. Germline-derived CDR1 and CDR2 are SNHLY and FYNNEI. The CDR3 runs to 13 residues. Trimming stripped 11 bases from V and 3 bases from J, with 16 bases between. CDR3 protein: CASEEDGYTEAFF. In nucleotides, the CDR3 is TGTGCCTCCGAAGAGGACGGATACACTGAAGCTTTCTTT.

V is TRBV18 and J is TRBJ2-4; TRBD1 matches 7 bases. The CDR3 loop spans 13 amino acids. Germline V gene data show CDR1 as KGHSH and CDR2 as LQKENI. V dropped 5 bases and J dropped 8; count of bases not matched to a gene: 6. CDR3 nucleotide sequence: TGTGCCAGCTCAAGACAGGGATACGACATTCAGTACTTC. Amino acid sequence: CASSRQGYDIQYF. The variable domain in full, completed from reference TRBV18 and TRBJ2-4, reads NAGVMQNPRHLVRRRGQEARLRCSPMKGHSHVYWYRQLPEEGLKFMVYLQKENIIDESGMPKERFSAEFPKEGPSILRIQQVVRGDSAAYFCASSRQGYDIQYFGAGTRLSVL.

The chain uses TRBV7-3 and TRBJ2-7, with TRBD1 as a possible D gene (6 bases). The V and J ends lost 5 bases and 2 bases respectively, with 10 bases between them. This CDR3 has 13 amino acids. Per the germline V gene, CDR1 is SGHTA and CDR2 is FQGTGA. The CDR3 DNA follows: TGTGCCAGCAGCCCAGGGGTTGCCTACGAGCAGTACTTC. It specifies CASSPGVAYEQYF.

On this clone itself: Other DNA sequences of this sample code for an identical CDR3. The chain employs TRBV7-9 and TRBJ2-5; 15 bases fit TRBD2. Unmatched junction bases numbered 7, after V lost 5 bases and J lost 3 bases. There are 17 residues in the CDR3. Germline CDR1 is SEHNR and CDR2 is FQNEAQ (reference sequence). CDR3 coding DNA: TGTGCCAGCAGCCGGACTAGCGGGGGGGCTAAGGAAGAGACCCAGTACTTC. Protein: CASSRTSGGAKEETQYF.

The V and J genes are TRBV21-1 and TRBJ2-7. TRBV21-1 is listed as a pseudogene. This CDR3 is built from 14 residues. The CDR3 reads CASSPVVPSYEQYF. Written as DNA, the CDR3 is TGTGCCAGCAGTCCCGTGGTCCCCTCCTACGAGCAGTACTTC.

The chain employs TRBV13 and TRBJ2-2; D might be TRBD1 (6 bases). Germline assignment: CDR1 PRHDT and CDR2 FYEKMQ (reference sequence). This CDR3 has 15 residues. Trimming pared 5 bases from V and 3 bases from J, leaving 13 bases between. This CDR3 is CASSLRTDHTGELFF. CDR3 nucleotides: TGTGCCAGCAGCCTACGGACAGACCACACCGGGGAGCTGTTTTTT. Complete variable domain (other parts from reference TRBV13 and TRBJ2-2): AAGVIQSPRHLIKEKRETATLKCYPIPRHDTVYWYQQGPGQDPQFLISFYEKMQSDKGSIPDRFSAQQFSDYHSELNMSSLELGDSALYFCASSLRTDHTGELFFGEGSRLTVL.

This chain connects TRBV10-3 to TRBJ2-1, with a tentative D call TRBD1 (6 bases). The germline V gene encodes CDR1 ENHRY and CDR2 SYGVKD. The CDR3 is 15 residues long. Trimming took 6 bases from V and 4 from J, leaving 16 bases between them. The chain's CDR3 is CAIRPDSGSYNEQFF. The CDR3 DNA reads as TGTGCCATCAGACCGGACAGCGGATCATACAATGAGCAGTTCTTC.

The CDR3 loop reads CSASTGPETQYF. The CDR3, as DNA: TGCAGCGCATCGACAGGCCCCGAGACCCAGTACTTC. The chain couples TRBV29-1 to TRBJ2-5, with a tentative D call TRBD1 (6 bases). CDR1 SQVTM and CDR2 ANQGSEA come from the germline V gene. Trimming removed 7 bases from V and 5 bases from J, with 14 bases in between. The CDR3 runs to 12 residues.

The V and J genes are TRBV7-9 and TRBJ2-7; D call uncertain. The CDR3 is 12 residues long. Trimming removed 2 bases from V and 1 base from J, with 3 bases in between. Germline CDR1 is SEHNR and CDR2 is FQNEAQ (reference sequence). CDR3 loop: CASSLTSYEQYF. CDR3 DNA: TGTGCCAGCAGCTTAACTTCCTACGAGCAGTACTTC.

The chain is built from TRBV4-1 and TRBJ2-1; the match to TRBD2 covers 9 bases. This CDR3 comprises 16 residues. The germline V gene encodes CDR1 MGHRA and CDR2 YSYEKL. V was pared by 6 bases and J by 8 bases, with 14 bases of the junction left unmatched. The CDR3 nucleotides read TGCGCCAGCAGGCCAATGGGGCGGGGGGGCATTGATGAGCAGTTCTTC. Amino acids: CASRPMGRGGIDEQFF.

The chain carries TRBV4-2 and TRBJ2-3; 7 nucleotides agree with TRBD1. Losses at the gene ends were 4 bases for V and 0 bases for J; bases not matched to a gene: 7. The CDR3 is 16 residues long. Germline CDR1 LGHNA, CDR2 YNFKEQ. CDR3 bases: TGTGCCAGCAGCCCCCGGGACAGTTCTAGCACAGATACGCAGTATTTT. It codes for CASSPRDSSSTDTQYF.

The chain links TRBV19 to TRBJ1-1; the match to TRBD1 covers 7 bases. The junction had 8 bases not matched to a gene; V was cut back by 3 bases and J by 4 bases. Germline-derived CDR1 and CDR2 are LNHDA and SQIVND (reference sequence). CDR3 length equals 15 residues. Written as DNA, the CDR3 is TGTGCCAGTAGTATTAAGCAGGGGGGGAGCACTGAAGCTTTCTTT. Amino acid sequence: CASSIKQGGSTEAFF.

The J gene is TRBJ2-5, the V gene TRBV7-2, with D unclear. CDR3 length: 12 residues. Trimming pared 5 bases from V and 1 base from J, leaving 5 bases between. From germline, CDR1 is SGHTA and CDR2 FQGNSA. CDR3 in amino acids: CASSPFQETQYF. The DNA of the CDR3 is TGTGCCAGCAGCCCGTTCCAAGAGACCCAGTACTTC. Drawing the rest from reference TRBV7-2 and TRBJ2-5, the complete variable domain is GAGVSQSPSNKVTEKGKDVELRCDPISGHTALYWYRQSLGQGLEFLIYFQGNSAPDKSGLPSDRFSAERTGGSVSTLTIQRTQQEDSAVYLCASSPFQETQYFGPGTRLLVL.

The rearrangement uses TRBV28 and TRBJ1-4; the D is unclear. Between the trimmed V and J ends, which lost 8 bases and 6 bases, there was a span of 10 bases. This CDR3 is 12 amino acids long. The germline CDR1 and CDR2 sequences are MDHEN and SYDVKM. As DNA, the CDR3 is TGTGCCAGCGGGGAACTCGATGAAAAACTGTTTTTT. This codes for CASGELDEKLFF.